A single sample gave rise to the 20 T cell receptor beta chains below, sequenced in a study of blood T cell repertoires in COVID-19 (dated by TCRdb to about 2020). Receptor libraries were prepared by the immunoSEQ multiplex PCR assay. TCRdb's version of the immuneACCESS table is confined to in-frame rearrangements and falls short of the full clone set. An unresolved V gene accounts for under half of the shortfall where checked; the remainder is of unknown origin. This sample is represented by approximately 100,000 clones; over 75% of them were singletons. The ten largest clones capture about 20% of the sample. Source material: peripheral blood. The origin of the receptors is a man aged 65-85 years with active or convalescent COVID-19.

Concerning this clone: Other DNA sequences in this specimen translate into the identical CDR3. The V gene is TRBV28, the J gene TRBJ1-6, with 9 bases identical to TRBD1. Looked up from germline, CDR1 is MDHEN and CDR2 is SYDVKM. This CDR3 comprises 14 residues. Trimming at V came to 6 bases and at J to 7 bases, leaving 4 bases not matched to a gene. In DNA, the CDR3 is TGTGCCAGCAGCCCGGGACAGGGAAATTCACCCCTCCACTTT. Encoded protein: CASSPGQGNSPLHF.

The V gene is TRBV6-6, the J gene TRBJ1-3; D is unclear. This CDR3 region has 15 residues. Trimming removed 6 bases at V and 0 bases at J, with 12 bases between. Germline CDR1 MNHNY, CDR2 SVGAGI (reference sequence). Here the CDR3 reads CASSPTRYSGNTIYF. In DNA, the CDR3 is TGTGCCAGCAGCCCCACGAGATACTCTGGAAACACCATATATTTT.

V gene TRBV28 combines with J gene TRBJ2-1; 7 positions match TRBD1. The CDR3 totals 17 residues. Germline values: CDR1 MDHEN, CDR2 SYDVKM. The junction had 12 bases not matched to a gene; V was cut back by 5 bases and J by 2 bases. CDR3 DNA sequence: TGTGCCAGCAGTCCAGCGACAGGGAGTCAAGCCTACAATGAGCAGTTCTTC. Translated, it gives CASSPATGSQAYNEQFF.

The gene calls are TRBV15 and TRBJ1-3; tentative D call: TRBD1 (6 bases). V was cut by 8 bases and J by 0 bases, with 17 bases left in between. This CDR3 is 16 amino acids long. Germline V gives CDR1 LNHNV, CDR2 YYDKDF (reference sequence). As DNA, the CDR3 is TGTGCCACCCCCGGGACAACCCCTTGCTCTGGAAACACCATATATTTT. It codes for CATPGTTPCSGNTIYF.

This chain joins TRBV5-1 and TRBJ2-2; D is unclear. Trimming left V 4 bases short and J 4 bases short, with 17 bases between. Germline V CDR1 and CDR2: SGHRS, YFSETQ. This CDR3 is 16 amino acids long. Here the CDR3 DNA reads TGCGCCAGCAGCCCAGACCCGTCCGGAGTCACCGGGGAGCTGTTTTTT. Its protein product is CASSPDPSGVTGELFF.

The J gene is TRBJ2-1, the V gene TRBV4-1; TRBD2 matches 7 bases. Germline loops: CDR1 MGHRA, CDR2 YSYEKL. The CDR3 covers 17 residues. V trimming: 0 bases; J trimming: 0 bases; junction bases outside the gene matches: 5. The CDR3 loop is CASSQDPTSLSYNEQFF. In DNA, the CDR3 is TGCGCCAGCAGCCAAGATCCGACTAGCCTCTCCTACAATGAGCAGTTCTTC.

The table lists this clone with many counts. This rearrangement joins TRBV3-1 (or the pseudogene TRBV3-2) to TRBJ1-1; weak D call: TRBD1 (6 bases). The V and J ends lost 6 bases and 4 bases respectively, with 18 bases between them. The CDR3 is 15 amino acids. Germline V lookup: CDR1 LGHDT, CDR2 YNNKEL (reference sequence). The CDR3 DNA follows: TGTGCCAGCAGGGACACGGACAGAACGACCACTGAAGCTTTCTTT. This translates into CASRDTDRTTTEAFF.

This clone was seen a handful of times. This chain links TRBV19 with TRBJ2-3; 9 bases are a match to TRBD2. This CDR3 is built from 18 residues. Germline loops: CDR1 LNHDA, CDR2 SQIVND (reference sequence). J gave up 3 bases and V 2 bases, and 12 bases lay outside the gene matches. This CDR3 is CASSIRAGGQARTDTQYF. In DNA form, the CDR3 reads TGTGCCAGTAGTATACGGGCGGGGGGGCAAGCGCGGACAGATACGCAGTATTTT.

The rearrangement joins TRBV21-1 to TRBJ2-1; the table names TRBD2, a call not compared with the DNA. TRBV21-1 is termed a pseudogene. This CDR3 comprises 13 residues. The CDR3 region has the DNA TGTGCCAGCAGTTGTTCACGGGTAGGTGAGCAGTTCTTC. Protein sequence: CASSCSRVGEQFF.

Concerning this clone: A read error may account for a junction end that differs from germline. This sequence joins TRBV11-2 and TRBJ2-1; TRBD1 agrees at 8 bases. Germline loops: CDR1 SGHAT, CDR2 FQNNGV. CDR3 length: 13 amino acids. Written as DNA, the CDR3 is TGTGCCAGCAGCTTAGATGGTCGGACAGGGACCGTCTTC. Translated: CASSLDGRTGTVF.

V gene TRBV10-1 combines with J gene TRBJ1-2; D may be TRBD1 (5 bases). The germline V and J ends were trimmed by 4 bases and 4 bases, with 10 bases remaining between them. Germline CDR1 WNHNN, CDR2 SYGVQD (reference sequence). This CDR3 has 13 residues. The CDR3 DNA is TGCGCCAGCAGTGTGGGGACTGCCTATGGCTACACCTTC. This translates into CASSVGTAYGYTF.

V gene TRBV19 combines with J gene TRBJ1-4; D uncertain. CDR3 length: 16 amino acids. The V end was cut by 8 bases, the J end by 0 bases, with 16 bases between. Germline CDR1 LNHDA, CDR2 SQIVND (reference sequence). CDR3 DNA sequence: TGTGCCAGTCAGGAGGCAGCCCATGCAACTAATGAAAAACTGTTTTTT. Translating it yields CASQEAAHATNEKLFF.

This clone was detected once. The chain employs TRBV4-2 and TRBJ2-7, with D maybe TRBD2 (7 bases). Germline loops: CDR1 LGHNA, CDR2 YNFKEQ. The CDR3 has 17 residues. The V gene lost 0 bases and the J gene lost 1 base, with 16 bases spanning the gap. CDR3 nucleotide sequence: TGTGCCAGCAGCCAAGAGTTAGGGGGGAGGGGGTCCTACGAGCAGTACTTC. It codes for CASSQELGGRGSYEQYF.

This CDR3 is CASSLGPGVTDTQYF. The CDR3 DNA follows: TGTGCCAGCAGCTTAGGTCCAGGGGTCACAGATACGCAGTATTTT. The chain uses TRBV7-9 and TRBJ2-3; TRBD1 might be the D (6 bases). CDR1 SEHNR and CDR2 FQNEAQ come from the germline V gene (reference sequence). The CDR3 extends over 15 amino acids. Trimming left V 1 base short and J 2 bases short, with 10 bases between.

This clone was counted ten times or more. The chain carries TRBV6-5 and TRBJ1-1, with TRBD1 matching over 7 bases. Per the germline V gene, CDR1 is MNHEY and CDR2 is SVGAGI. This CDR3 contains 15 residues. V trimming: 5 bases; J trimming: 4 bases; junction bases outside the gene matches: 10. Here the CDR3 reads CASSRQGSMATEAFF. The CDR3 DNA reads as TGTGCCAGCAGTAGACAGGGAAGTATGGCCACTGAAGCTTTCTTT.

This clone has a single count. This rearrangement joins TRBV10-3 to TRBJ1-2, with 9 bases aligning to TRBD1. Unmatched junction bases numbered 2, after V lost 5 bases and J lost 1 base. The germline V gene encodes CDR1 ENHRY and CDR2 SYGVKD. CDR3 length equals 14 residues. The CDR3 bases are TGTGCCATCAGTTGGGACAGGGATAACTATGGCTACACCTTC. It encodes CAISWDRDNYGYTF.

This clone was seen a few times. In the same sample, other DNA sequences code for this CDR3. V is TRBV5-1 and J is TRBJ2-7; 9 bases are shared with TRBD2. Germline lookup yields CDR1 SGHRS and CDR2 YFSETQ. The CDR3 is made up of 18 amino acids. J gave up 0 bases and V 4 bases, and 14 bases lay outside the gene matches. This CDR3 reads CASSGPGAGGPSSYEQYF. In nucleotides, the CDR3 is TGCGCCAGCAGCGGGCCGGGGGCGGGAGGGCCGAGCTCCTACGAGCAGTACTTC.

This rearrangement joins TRBV5-1 to TRBJ1-3; possibly TRBD1 for D (6 bases). The germline CDR1 and CDR2 sequences are SGHRS and YFSETQ. The V end lost 4 bases, the J end lost 0 bases, and 11 bases lay between the germline ends. The CDR3 is 15 residues long. The CDR3 is CASSPGTNSGNTIYF. For the CDR3, the DNA is TGCGCCAGCAGCCCGGGGACAAACTCTGGAAACACCATATATTTT.

The chain joins TRBV28 to TRBJ1-2, with D unclear. Trimming stripped 5 bases from V and 2 bases from J, with 9 bases between. Looked up from germline, CDR1 is MDHEN and CDR2 is SYDVKM. CDR3 length: 13 amino acids. CDR3 in amino acids: CASSLTGNYGYTF. The CDR3 DNA is TGTGCCAGCAGTCTTACGGGGAACTATGGCTACACCTTC.

The genes are TRBV2 and TRBJ2-7, with D maybe TRBD2 (5 bases). This CDR3 is 12 amino acids long. The germline CDR1 and CDR2 sequences are SNHLY and FYNNEI. With 6 bases removed from V and 7 bases from J, the gap between germline ends came to 13 bases. The DNA for the CDR3 is TGTGCCAGCAGGTTATCCGGGGATGAGCAGTACTTC. Encoded protein: CASRLSGDEQYF. Full variable domain (missing parts from reference TRBV2 and TRBJ2-7): EPEVTQTPSHQVTQMGQEVILRCVPISNHLYFYWYRQILGQKVEFLVSFYNNEISEKSEIFDDQFSVERPDGSNFTLKIRSTKLEDSAMYFCASRLSGDEQYFGPGTRLTVT.